This TCR beta chain was sequenced in a study of blood T cell repertoires in COVID-19. As for the study in general: There were acute and convalescent COVID-19 samples, and they came from the United States, Italy and Spain.

Per the original data handling: Using reference gene primer amplification, nucleated cell counts were estimated. Sequenced by immunoSEQ multiplex PCR; TCRdb stores in-frame clones only, minus some. The V and J calls and clone size were taken over from that table, and D and trimming were inferred from the DNA. The repertoire has over 250,000 clones, about 88% of them found once; the top ten carry 12%. Germline V CDR1 and CDR2: SGHTA, FQGTGA. V dropped 5 bases and J dropped 3; count of bases not matched to a gene: 11. The CDR3 extends over 18 amino acids. The chain combines TRBV7-3 with TRBJ2-6, with 9 bases matching TRBD1. This TCR derives from a woman in her fifties or sixties with acute or convalescent COVID-19. The sequenced sample consisted of peripheral blood. CDR3 nucleotide sequence: TGTGCCAGCAGCCCTACCGGGACAGGGACGTTTGGGGCCAACGTCCTGACTTTC. Translating it yields CASSPTGTGTFGANVLTF. Drawing the rest from reference TRBV7-3 and TRBJ2-6, the complete variable domain is GAGVSQTPSNKVTEKGKYVELRCDPISGHTALYWYRQSLGQGPEFLIYFQGTGAADDSGLPNDRFFAVRPEGSVSTLKIQRTERGDSAVYLCASSPTGTGTFGANVLTFGAGSRLTVL.